What follows describes a single T cell receptor beta chain. Its antigen remains unknown. The data stem from a study of Ad26.COV2.S vaccination and SARS-CoV-2 variants. Across the whole study: Ad26.COV2.S given intramuscularly, once or twice 56 days apart. Findings of the study overall: The TCR-based breadth and depth measures might underestimate overall T cell responses.

Data came from immunoSEQ multiplex PCR; TCRdb stores just in-frame clones and leaves some out. Here the sample spans hundreds of thousands of clones, 86% being singletons. Noted treatment: some 19 received Ad26.COV2.S at low or high dose, single or two shots; roughly 5 received placebo; per-sample allocation not given. At day 63 after the first vaccine or placebo injection, samples were drawn. Its platform was an Ad26 vector, and its expressed antigen was Wuhan-strain SARS-CoV-2 spike. This CDR3 region has 13 residues. V was pared by 2 bases and J by 8 bases, with 10 bases between. The V gene's germline CDR1 is SGHTA and CDR2 FQGNSA.

V and J are TRBV7-2 and TRBJ1-5; D is uncertain. Sequenced here: peripheral blood, sampled in a trial of Ad26.COV2.S vaccine versus placebo. The TCR originated in a person between 18 and 65 years old who received the Ad26.COV2.S COVID-19 vaccine or a placebo. The CDR3 coding sequence is TGTGCCAGCAGCTTATCGGACGTCAAGCCCCAGCATTTT. It translates to CASSLSDVKPQHF.